These 19 T cell receptor beta chains were all obtained from the same sample, sequenced in a study of cytomegalovirus exposure and HLA in healthy donors. With 60 Vbeta and 13 Jbeta primers, the PCR was carried out. Some clones are missing from TCRdb's copy, which holds only in-frame ones; the method was immunoSEQ multiplex PCR. Of some 140,000 clones listed, around three quarters are singletons. The sample comprised PBMCs. The receptors originated from a woman aged 40 to 50 in good health and CMV-seronegative.

The rearrangement links TRBV5-1 to TRBJ2-3, with TRBD2 matching 8 bases. The CDR3 consists of 13 residues. The germline V gene encodes CDR1 SGHRS and CDR2 YFSETQ. V was clipped by 7 bases and J by 0 bases; unmatched bases: 1. CDR3 in DNA: TGCGCCAGCCGGGAGGGCAGCACAGATACGCAGTATTTT. This codes for CASREGSTDTQYF.

V and J are TRBV28 and TRBJ2-7, with D tentatively TRBD2 (6 bases). The CDR3 covers 15 residues. From germline, CDR1 is MDHEN and CDR2 SYDVKM. V lost 4 bases and J lost 2, with 15 bases in between. The CDR3 loop is CASSSAGTDTYEQYF. In DNA, the CDR3 is TGTGCCAGCAGTTCCGCCGGGACTGACACCTACGAGCAGTACTTC.

The V call is TRBV6-5, the J call TRBJ2-1; 8 positions agree with TRBD1. The CDR3 is made up of 15 amino acids. V was clipped by 2 bases and J by 0 bases; unmatched bases: 0. Germline CDR1 and CDR2: MNHEY and SVGAGI. CDR3 in amino acids: CASSYTGGSYNEQFF. Written as DNA, the CDR3 is TGTGCCAGCAGTTACACAGGGGGCTCCTACAATGAGCAGTTCTTC.

J is TRBJ2-3 and V is TRBV7-9; 10 bases align to TRBD1. The CDR3 length is 18 residues. Germline CDR1 and CDR2: SEHNR and FQNEAQ (reference sequence). Trimming took 8 bases from V and 6 from J; bases not matched to a gene: 20. The CDR3 reads CASPAGTGVPLRGDTQYF. In nucleotides, the CDR3 is TGTGCCAGCCCCGCTGGGACAGGGGTCCCGCTCCGAGGGGATACGCAGTATTTT.

The rearrangement links TRBV7-8 to TRBJ2-1, with a possible D match to TRBD2 (5 bases). Trimming cost V 1 base and J 7 bases, with 17 bases left between them. This CDR3 spans 16 amino acids. Per the germline V gene, CDR1 is SGHVS and CDR2 is FQNEAQ. The CDR3 spells CASSLGPEGKENEQFF. CDR3 coding DNA: TGTGCCAGCAGCTTAGGCCCTGAGGGCAAAGAGAATGAGCAGTTCTTC.

The chain employs TRBV7-6 and TRBJ2-3, with D unclear. Germline V CDR1 and CDR2: SGHVS, FNYEAQ. V dropped 5 bases and J dropped 9 bases, with 15 bases sitting between them. The CDR3 covers 13 residues. CDR3 loop: CASSQRLGVTQYF. CDR3 nucleotides: TGTGCCAGCAGCCAGCGACTCGGAGTAACGCAGTATTTT.

Details on this clone: The same CDR3 also results from other DNA sequences found in this sample. The V and J genes are TRBV5-1 and TRBJ2-2, with D perhaps TRBD1 (5 bases). V was pared by 0 bases and J by 1 base, with 7 bases between. The CDR3 is 15 amino acids. Germline CDR1 SGHRS, CDR2 YFSETQ. CDR3 DNA: TGCGCCAGCAGCTTGGCCCAGGGGAACACCGGGGAGCTGTTTTTT. This encodes CASSLAQGNTGELFF.

The gene calls are TRBV18 and TRBJ1-2; 7 nucleotides agree with TRBD1. This CDR3 has 15 amino acids. Germline values: CDR1 KGHSH, CDR2 LQKENI. V lost 0 bases, J lost 1 base, and 2 bases stayed unmatched. DNA of the CDR3: TGTGCCAGCTCACCACCCGGACAGGTTAACTATGGCTACACCTTC. The encoded protein is CASSPPGQVNYGYTF. Combining the CDR3 with reference TRBV18 and TRBJ1-2 gives the whole variable domain NAGVMQNPRHLVRRRGQEARLRCSPMKGHSHVYWYRQLPEEGLKFMVYLQKENIIDESGMPKERFSAEFPKEGPSILRIQQVVRGDSAAYFCASSPPGQVNYGYTFGSGTRLTVV.

This rearrangement joins TRBV2 to TRBJ1-1, with 7 nucleotides matching TRBD1. The CDR3 length is 13 residues. V was pared by 8 bases and J by 2 bases, with 5 bases of the junction left unmatched. Germline V gives CDR1 SNHLY, CDR2 FYNNEI. The CDR3 coding sequence is TGTGCCAGCGCGGGACAGCCAAACACTGAAGCTTTCTTT. It yields the protein CASAGQPNTEAFF.

Here the CDR3 DNA reads TGTGCCTGGAGTGTAGCCCCTCGGACAGGGAACAATCAGCCCCAGCATTTT. Encoded protein: CAWSVAPRTGNNQPQHF. V and J are TRBV30 and TRBJ1-5, with 8 positions matching TRBD1. The CDR3 is 17 residues long. Germline values: CDR1 GTSNPN, CDR2 SVGIG (reference sequence). After removal of 0 bases from V and 3 bases from J, the junction contained 10 bases not matched to a gene.

This clone appeared once. The J gene is TRBJ2-7, the V gene TRBV6-6; maybe TRBD1 (6 bases). Germline loops: CDR1 MNHNY, CDR2 SVGAGI (reference sequence). Trimming removed 5 bases from V and 0 bases from J, with 11 bases in between. The CDR3 has 14 amino acids. The CDR3 protein is CASSTGTRSYEQYF. DNA of the CDR3: TGTGCCAGCAGTACTGGGACACGCTCCTACGAGCAGTACTTC.

The chain is built from TRBV4-1 and TRBJ2-1, with 9 nucleotides matching TRBD1. Germline V lookup: CDR1 MGHRA, CDR2 YSYEKL. V shed 1 base, J shed 5 bases, and the junction held 6 bases outside the gene matches. The CDR3 spans 16 residues. CDR3 region: CASSQVMDRGNNEQFF. In nucleotides, the CDR3 is TGCGCCAGCAGCCAAGTTATGGACAGGGGCAACAATGAGCAGTTCTTC.

V gene TRBV5-1 combines with J gene TRBJ1-1, with D uncertain. Germline V gene sequence: CDR1 SGHRS, CDR2 YFSETQ. V was cut by 0 bases and J by 4 bases, with 16 bases left in between. The CDR3 is made up of 16 amino acids. The CDR3 reads CASSLVPERAVTEAFF. CDR3 nucleotides: TGCGCCAGCAGCTTGGTCCCTGAGAGGGCGGTCACTGAAGCTTTCTTT. Complete variable domain (other parts from reference TRBV5-1 and TRBJ1-1): KAGVTQTPRYLIKTRGQQVTLSCSPISGHRSVSWYQQTPGQGLQFLFEYFSETQRNKGNFPGRFSGRQFSNSRSEMNVSTLELGDSALYLCASSLVPERAVTEAFFGQGTRLTVV.

This clone was observed a handful of times. The chain is built from TRBV7-9 and TRBJ2-7, with D possibly TRBD1 on 6 matching bases. The CDR3 covers 14 residues. V dropped 4 bases and J dropped 4 bases, with 14 bases sitting between them. Per the germline V gene, CDR1 is SEHNR and CDR2 is FQNEAQ (reference sequence). CDR3 protein: CASSSRGGTYEQYF. CDR3 bases: TGTGCCAGCAGCTCGAGAGGGGGTACATACGAGCAGTACTTC.

The chain combines TRBV6-5 with TRBJ2-3; 9 bases are shared with TRBD1. The CDR3 length is 14 residues. The germline V gene has CDR1 MNHEY and CDR2 SVGAGI. The ends lost 5 bases at V and 3 bases at J; junction bases unmatched: 3. The CDR3 DNA follows: TGTGCCAGCAGTAAGGGACAGGGAACAGATACGCAGTATTTT. It specifies CASSKGQGTDTQYF.

This chain links TRBV5-1 with TRBJ2-7, with 11 bases matching TRBD2. Unmatched junction bases numbered 4, after V lost 1 base and J lost 4 bases. The CDR3 is 15 residues long. Germline-derived CDR1 and CDR2 are SGHRS and YFSETQ. The CDR3 DNA reads TGCGCCAGCAGCTTGTCCGGGACTAGCGGTTACGAGCAGTACTTC. Protein sequence: CASSLSGTSGYEQYF.

J is TRBJ2-7 and V is TRBV4-1; TRBD1 matches 10 bases. The CDR3 is 16 amino acids. Germline assignment: CDR1 MGHRA and CDR2 YSYEKL. The J segment lost 2 bases and the V segment lost 2 bases, leaving 6 bases of the junction unmatched. CDR3 coding DNA: TGCGCCAGCAGCCAAACTCTAGACAGGGGGCCCTACGAGCAGTACTTC. Translation gives CASSQTLDRGPYEQYF.

The V and J genes are TRBV5-1 and TRBJ2-7, with TRBD1 identical over 8 bases. CDR3 length: 17 amino acids. Germline V lookup: CDR1 SGHRS, CDR2 YFSETQ. V lost 4 bases, J lost 4 bases, and 16 bases stayed unmatched. DNA of the CDR3: TGCGCCAGCAGCCCGACCTGGGACAGGACCAAGTCTTACGAGCAGTACTTC. As protein: CASSPTWDRTKSYEQYF.

In this sample, this clone turned up once. The J gene is TRBJ2-5, the V gene TRBV2; weak D call: TRBD1 (5 bases). The length of the CDR3 is 14 residues. CDR1 is SNHLY and CDR2 is FYNNEI in the germline V gene. Between the trimmed V and J ends, which lost 8 bases and 0 bases, there was a span of 13 bases. The CDR3 bases are TGTGCCAGCCTTAGGGGAACGTACCAAGAGACCCAGTACTTC. This sequence encodes CASLRGTYQETQYF.